What follows are 18 T cell receptor beta chains derived from one specimen sequenced in a study of blood T cell repertoires in COVID-19. Some clones are missing from TCRdb's copy, which holds only in-frame ones; the method was immunoSEQ multiplex PCR. The repertoire includes approximately 440,000 clones, 70% to 90% of them detected once, and around 12% sits in the top ten. Sequenced material: peripheral blood. The receptors shown here come from a woman aged 50 to 60 with COVID-19, enrolled during active disease.

CDR3 bases: TGTGCCAGCAGTTTAGGTTCATACGAGCAGTACTTC. Translating it yields CASSLGSYEQYF. The chain carries TRBV12-3 or TRBV12-4 and TRBJ2-7; D is ambiguous. CDR3 length: 12 residues. V was cut by 1 base and J by 4 bases, with 5 bases left in between.

The chain employs TRBV11-2 and TRBJ1-3, with D uncertain. Germline values: CDR1 SGHAT, CDR2 FQNNGV. V lost 1 base, J lost 3 bases, and 16 bases lay in between. This CDR3 is 17 amino acids long. The CDR3 loop is CASSLGLDWVGGNTIYF. As DNA, the CDR3 is TGTGCCAGCAGCTTAGGACTCGACTGGGTGGGTGGAAACACCATATATTTT.

This chain connects TRBV30 to TRBJ1-6; possibly TRBD1 for D (5 bases). CDR3 length equals 17 residues. V lost 0 bases, J lost 7 bases, and 19 bases lay in between. Germline V gives CDR1 GTSNPN, CDR2 SVGIG (reference sequence). The CDR3 sequence is CAWSVSAGKFTNSPLHF. As DNA, the CDR3 is TGTGCCTGGAGTGTATCAGCAGGGAAGTTCACCAATTCACCCCTCCACTTT.

The rearrangement uses TRBV5-4 and TRBJ2-5; no clear D. The length of the CDR3 is 13 residues. The germline CDR1 and CDR2 sequences are SGHNT and YYREEE (reference sequence). The V end was cut by 0 bases, the J end by 3 bases, with 6 bases between. CDR3 in amino acids: CASSLVAEETQYF. In DNA, the CDR3 is TGTGCCAGCAGCTTGGTAGCAGAAGAGACCCAGTACTTC.

This chain joins TRBV2 and TRBJ2-7; 13 bases match TRBD2. Germline CDR1 is SNHLY and CDR2 is FYNNEI. The CDR3 loop spans 14 amino acids. With 6 bases clipped from V and 3 bases from J, the junction kept 2 bases outside the gene matches. The CDR3 sequence: CASRWTSGGYEQYF. The CDR3 region has the DNA TGTGCCAGCAGGTGGACTAGCGGGGGCTACGAGCAGTACTTC. Filled out from reference TRBV2 and TRBJ2-7, the complete variable domain reads EPEVTQTPSHQVTQMGQEVILRCVPISNHLYFYWYRQILGQKVEFLVSFYNNEISEKSEIFDDQFSVERPDGSNFTLKIRSTKLEDSAMYFCASRWTSGGYEQYFGPGTRLTVT.

The chain recombines TRBV29-1 with TRBJ1-3; 7 bases line up with TRBD1. Germline V gives CDR1 SQVTM, CDR2 ANQGSEA. The J segment lost 4 bases and the V segment lost 7 bases, leaving 7 bases of the junction unmatched. The CDR3 is 13 residues long. CDR3 sequence: CSGRQGYGNTIYF. The CDR3 bases are TGCAGCGGCCGACAGGGTTACGGAAACACCATATATTTT.

This clone was recorded only once. This chain connects TRBV6-5 to TRBJ1-2, with 7 bases fitting TRBD1. Germline CDR1 reads MNHEY; CDR2 reads SVGAGI. The CDR3 runs to 14 residues. The CDR3 nucleotides are TGTGTCGTTCGACCGGCAGGGGGAGACTATGGCTACACCTTC. Its protein is CVVRPAGGDYGYTF.

This clone showed up just once. The V call is TRBV29-1, the J call TRBJ1-1, with D possibly being TRBD1 (6 bases). The CDR3 loop spans 15 amino acids. Trimming removed 0 bases at V and 1 base at J, with 12 bases between. CDR1 and CDR2 from the germline V gene are SQVTM and ANQGSEA. CDR3 residues: CSVEDVGGANTEAFF. The CDR3 DNA sequence: TGCAGCGTTGAAGACGTAGGGGGTGCGAACACTGAAGCTTTCTTT.

The gene calls are TRBV20-1 and TRBJ1-5; D unclear. The CDR3 has 12 residues. Looked up from germline, CDR1 is DFQATT and CDR2 is SNEGSKA (reference sequence). V was pared by 3 bases and J by 7 bases, with 10 bases between. CDR3 in DNA: TGCAGTGCTAGTCTAGGGAGCCAGCCCCAGCATTTT. It translates to CSASLGSQPQHF.

This rearrangement joins TRBV11-2 to TRBJ2-5, with 8 nucleotides matching TRBD1. The V gene's germline CDR1 is SGHAT and CDR2 FQNNGV. The CDR3 consists of 16 residues. Germline trimming cut 1 base from V and 5 bases from J; bases unmatched to any gene: 9. The CDR3 DNA follows: TGTGCCAGCAGCTTAGTCCCGGCAGGGGGCGGGGAGACCCAGTACTTC. This sequence encodes CASSLVPAGGGETQYF.

This clone was seen more than once but under ten times. The chain uses TRBV30 and TRBJ1-6, with 7 bases identical to TRBD1. V lost 5 bases to trimming and J lost 8 bases; unmatched junction nucleotides: 9. The germline gives CDR1 GTSNPN, CDR2 SVGIG (reference sequence). There are 14 residues in the CDR3. The CDR3: CAWGKNRGDSPLHF. The CDR3 nucleotides read TGTGCCTGGGGAAAGAACAGGGGTGATTCACCCCTCCACTTT.

V gene TRBV15 combines with J gene TRBJ1-2; possibly TRBD1 for D (6 bases). The CDR3 is made up of 16 amino acids. Germline V gene sequence: CDR1 LNHNV, CDR2 YYDKDF (reference sequence). V shed 8 bases and J shed 3 bases, with 22 bases lying between them. CDR3 coding DNA: TGTGCCACCCAGAACACCAGGGGCGAGGGGGACTATGGCTACACCTTC. Encoded protein: CATQNTRGEGDYGYTF. The full variable domain, rest sourced from reference TRBV15 and TRBJ1-2, is DAMVIQNPRYQVTQFGKPVTLSCSQTLNHNVMYWYQQKSSQAPKLLFHYYDKDFNNEADTPDNFQSRRPNTSFCFLDIRSPGLGDTAMYLCATQNTRGEGDYGYTFGSGTRLTVV.

This chain uses TRBV19 with TRBJ1-5; 9 bases are a match to TRBD1. The J segment lost 3 bases and the V segment lost 8 bases, leaving 11 bases of the junction unmatched. The CDR3 consists of 16 residues. CDR1 is LNHDA and CDR2 is SQIVND in the germline V gene (reference sequence). The CDR3 DNA reads TGTGCCAGTGGGAAGCCGGGACAGGGCTTCAATCAGCCCCAGCATTTT. Its protein is CASGKPGQGFNQPQHF.

Written as DNA, the CDR3 is TGTGCCTGGAGAGGGTCGACAGCCTATAATTCACCCCTCCACTTT. Encoded protein: CAWRGSTAYNSPLHF. The chain combines TRBV30 with TRBJ1-6, with D maybe TRBD1 (5 bases). Between the trimmed V and J ends, which lost 3 bases and 2 bases, there was a span of 11 bases. CDR3 length: 15 residues. CDR1 is GTSNPN, CDR2 SVGIG, per germline (reference sequence).

V and J are TRBV7-9 and TRBJ1-1; no reliable D call. In germline, CDR1 is SEHNR, CDR2 FQNEAQ (reference sequence). This CDR3 has 12 amino acids. V lost 3 bases, J lost 5 bases, and 7 bases lay in between. Here the CDR3 DNA reads TGTGCCAGCAGCTTGGTTAGTACTGAAGCTTTCTTT. This sequence encodes CASSLVSTEAFF.

This clone was seen only once. V and J are TRBV6-1 and TRBJ1-6; no reliable D call. Deletions cut 3 bases from V and 0 bases from J, with 3 bases between. The CDR3 loop spans 14 amino acids. Looked up from germline, CDR1 is MNHNS and CDR2 is SASEGT. The DNA of the CDR3 is TGTGCCAGCAGTGACAGCTCCTATAATTCACCCCTCCACTTT. This encodes CASSDSSYNSPLHF.

This chain links TRBV9 with TRBJ1-4; D not certain. Germline CDR1 reads SGDLS; CDR2 reads YYNGEE. With 0 bases removed from V and 2 bases from J, the gap between germline ends came to 5 bases. CDR3 length equals 14 residues. CDR3: CASSVAGTNEKLFF. For the CDR3, the DNA is TGTGCCAGCAGCGTAGCGGGGACTAATGAAAAACTGTTTTTT.

The chain carries TRBV29-1 and TRBJ1-2; a weak D match, TRBD1 (5 bases). The V end was cut by 4 bases, the J end by 10 bases, with 13 bases between. Germline V gene data show CDR1 as SQVTM and CDR2 as ANQGSEA. The CDR3 has 11 residues. CDR3 in amino acids: CSVGPPGNYTF. CDR3 sequence (DNA): TGCAGCGTTGGCCCCCCAGGGAACTACACCTTC.